The 22 T cell receptor beta chains presented below share a single source sample, sequenced in a study of PD-1 blockade in classical Hodgkin lymphoma. Relapse after autologous stem cell transplantation occurred in every patient, and brentuximab vedotin exposure varied. Clones were read by immunoSEQ multiplex PCR, and TCRdb kept only the in-frame ones, dropping some. The table records 45,000 or so clones, roughly 73% of them present only once. The sequencing used peripheral blood mononuclear cells (PBMCs), collected at baseline. Receptor source: a human donor with classical Hodgkin lymphoma.

This chain connects TRBV28 to TRBJ1-4; D not certain. The germline CDR1 and CDR2 sequences are MDHEN and SYDVKM. Trimming pared 2 bases from V and 4 bases from J, leaving 5 bases between. This CDR3 spans 13 amino acids. Here the CDR3 reads CASSLGINEKLFF. In DNA, the CDR3 is TGTGCCAGCAGTTTAGGGATTAATGAAAAACTGTTTTTT.

This chain uses TRBV27 with TRBJ2-5; D is perhaps TRBD2 (7 bases). Between the trimmed V and J ends, which lost 6 bases and 0 bases, there was a span of 14 bases. The CDR3 covers 15 residues. Germline values: CDR1 MNHEY, CDR2 SMNVEV (reference sequence). The CDR3 DNA sequence: TGTGCCAGCAGCCCGGGGGGCCTGTACCAAGAGACCCAGTACTTC. This encodes CASSPGGLYQETQYF.

The chain recombines TRBV5-1 with TRBJ1-2, with D unclear. V was cut by 2 bases and J by 6 bases, with 11 bases left in between. The CDR3 has 13 residues. CDR1 is SGHRS, CDR2 YFSETQ, per germline. The CDR3 region has the DNA TGCGCCAGCAGCTTTGCGGCGGAGGATGGCTACACCTTC. This translates into CASSFAAEDGYTF.

The chain employs TRBV5-1 and TRBJ2-5; D not resolved. The ends were cut back, 1 base at V and 5 bases at J, with 15 bases in the middle. Germline values: CDR1 SGHRS, CDR2 YFSETQ. This CDR3 contains 15 residues. CDR3 sequence (DNA): TGCGCCAGCAGCTTGACGGTTCCCCCTGGGGAGACCCAGTACTTC. Protein product: CASSLTVPPGETQYF.

This clone was observed once. The chain recombines TRBV2 with TRBJ1-1; D is uncertain. The CDR3 totals 13 residues. Per germline, CDR1 SNHLY and CDR2 FYNNEI. The V gene lost 6 bases and the J gene lost 1 base, with 9 bases spanning the gap. The CDR3 nucleotides read TGTGCCAGCAGAGGGAGACAGAACACTGAAGCTTTCTTT. Encoded protein: CASRGRQNTEAFF.

The chain recombines TRBV23-1 with TRBJ2-1; TRBD1 aligns across 8 bases. TRBV23-1 is an ORF for which the function is uncertain. The J segment lost 7 bases and the V segment lost 2 bases, leaving 4 bases of the junction unmatched. The CDR3 has 14 residues. The CDR3 sequence: CASSQRRQGNEQFF. The DNA for the CDR3 is TGCGCCAGCAGTCAAAGACGACAGGGGAATGAGCAGTTCTTC.

The chain carries TRBV13 and TRBJ2-5; D gene unclear. The V gene's germline CDR1 is PRHDT and CDR2 FYEKMQ (reference sequence). The CDR3 runs 14 residues. V dropped 0 bases and J dropped 3 bases, with 8 bases sitting between them. The CDR3 region has the DNA TGTGCCAGCAGCTTAGGCCGCAGAGAAGAGACCCAGTACTTC. Protein sequence: CASSLGRREETQYF. Full variable domain (missing parts from reference TRBV13 and TRBJ2-5): AAGVIQSPRHLIKEKRETATLKCYPIPRHDTVYWYQQGPGQDPQFLISFYEKMQSDKGSIPDRFSAQQFSDYHSELNMSSLELGDSALYFCASSLGRREETQYFGPGTRLLVL.

The chain carries TRBV9 and TRBJ2-3, with D tentatively TRBD2 (5 bases). Looked up from germline, CDR1 is SGDLS and CDR2 is YYNGEE. CDR3 length: 15 amino acids. The V and J ends lost 0 bases and 4 bases respectively, with 12 bases between them. The CDR3 loop reads CASSVGVARADTQYF. The CDR3 region has the DNA TGTGCCAGCAGCGTAGGGGTAGCGCGCGCAGATACGCAGTATTTT.

Here the CDR3 reads CASSYSDEAFF. The CDR3 DNA reads TGTGCCAGCAGTTACAGCGATGAAGCTTTCTTT. The rearrangement links TRBV6-5 to TRBJ1-1; no clear D gene. Looked up from germline, CDR1 is MNHEY and CDR2 is SVGAGI. The CDR3 contains 11 residues. Trimming removed 2 bases from V and 7 bases from J, with 5 bases in between.

The chain uses TRBV7-3 and TRBJ2-7; 11 nucleotides match TRBD2. Germline loops: CDR1 SGHTA, CDR2 FQGTGA. The V segment lost 3 bases and the J segment 5 bases; nucleotides outside the gene matches: 9. The CDR3 sequence is 16 residues long. DNA of the CDR3: TGTGCCAGCAGCTTGGCCTTAGCGGGGGGGCAGGACGAGCAGTACTTC. It yields the protein CASSLALAGGQDEQYF.

The J gene is TRBJ2-7, the V gene TRBV10-3; 7 bases agree with TRBD1. Germline loops: CDR1 ENHRY, CDR2 SYGVKD. The length of the CDR3 is 14 residues. After removal of 4 bases from V and 4 bases from J, the junction contained 7 bases not matched to a gene. CDR3 protein: CAISVTGRGYEQYF. CDR3 in DNA: TGTGCCATCAGTGTGACAGGGAGAGGTTACGAGCAGTACTTC.

The chain employs TRBV19 and TRBJ1-1; D might be TRBD1 (5 bases). Germline-derived CDR1 and CDR2 are LNHDA and SQIVND (reference sequence). Between the trimmed V and J ends, which lost 3 bases and 5 bases, there was a span of 13 bases. This CDR3 contains 14 residues. The CDR3 nucleotides read TGTGCCAGTAGTATGTGGGGGGGGTCGACTGAAGCTTTCTTT. Its translation is CASSMWGGSTEAFF.

The chain joins TRBV25-1 to TRBJ2-7; D gene unclear. V gave up 8 bases and J gave up 3 bases, with 8 bases separating them. Germline V gene lookup returns CDR1 MGHDK and CDR2 SYGVNS. The CDR3 totals 11 residues. CDR3 loop: CASGSYYEQYF. DNA for the CDR3: TGTGCCAGCGGTTCTTACTACGAGCAGTACTTC.

The chain carries TRBV5-1 and TRBJ2-5, with TRBD1 matching 7 bases. The CDR3 is 15 amino acids. Germline CDR1 reads SGHRS; CDR2 reads YFSETQ. With 2 bases clipped from V and 2 bases from J, the junction kept 6 bases outside the gene matches. For the CDR3, the DNA is TGCGCCAGCAGCTTCATCGGACAGGCTCAAGAGACCCAGTACTTC. This translates into CASSFIGQAQETQYF.

The chain links TRBV19 to TRBJ2-1, with TRBD1 matching over 10 bases. The CDR3 runs to 13 residues. Germline CDR1 and CDR2: LNHDA and SQIVND (reference sequence). With 5 bases clipped from V and 10 bases from J, the junction kept 5 bases outside the gene matches. The DNA of the CDR3 is TGTGCCAGTAGTGGACAGGGGGTTGGAGAGCAGTTCTTC. Amino acid sequence: CASSGQGVGEQFF.

This clone was found a few times. The V and J genes are TRBV5-1 and TRBJ2-5; TRBD2 might be the D (5 bases). CDR3 length: 14 amino acids. CDR1 and CDR2 (germline): SGHRS, YFSETQ. Trimming removed 1 base at V and 4 bases at J, with 11 bases between. DNA of the CDR3: TGCGCCAGCAGCTTGTTCCTAGCAGGAGAGACCCAGTACTTC. Translation: CASSLFLAGETQYF.

The rearrangement links TRBV6-5 to TRBJ1-5; D is unresolved. V gave up 2 bases and J gave up 4 bases, with 9 bases separating them. CDR3 length equals 14 residues. From germline, CDR1 is MNHEY and CDR2 SVGAGI. The CDR3 coding sequence is TGTGCCAGCAGTTACGGAATGGAGAATCAGCCCCAGCATTTT. As protein: CASSYGMENQPQHF.

In its sample, this clone was seen a few times. The chain recombines TRBV5-1 with TRBJ2-3, with D possibly matching TRBD2 (6 bases). Trimming left V 3 bases short and J 3 bases short, with 11 bases between. The CDR3 covers 14 residues. Germline V gene data show CDR1 as SGHRS and CDR2 as YFSETQ. The CDR3 coding sequence is TGCGCCAGCAGCTGGTCGGCGGGAACAGATACGCAGTATTTT. Translated, it gives CASSWSAGTDTQYF.

This chain uses TRBV19 with TRBJ1-4; D may be TRBD1 (6 bases). Trimming cost V 6 bases and J 2 bases, with 19 bases left between them. This CDR3 is 17 amino acids long. Germline CDR1 LNHDA, CDR2 SQIVND (reference sequence). CDR3 DNA sequence: TGTGCCAGTAGGGGGATACGGGGGGCGCCTACTAATGAAAAACTGTTTTTT. Translation gives CASRGIRGAPTNEKLFF.

The chain recombines TRBV7-9 with TRBJ1-1; 10 bases line up with TRBD1. Germline-derived CDR1 and CDR2 are SEHNR and FQNEAQ (reference sequence). V dropped 5 bases and J dropped 5; count of bases not matched to a gene: 5. The CDR3 sequence is 14 residues long. The CDR3 loop reads CASSPGQGRTEAFF. CDR3 coding DNA: TGTGCCAGCAGCCCGGGACAGGGGAGGACTGAAGCTTTCTTT.

The chain employs TRBV5-6 and TRBJ2-1, with TRBD2 identical over 8 bases. V was pared by 3 bases and J by 5 bases, with 10 bases of the junction left unmatched. Germline loops: CDR1 SGHDT, CDR2 YYEEEE. The CDR3 has 16 residues. CDR3 amino acids: CASSSLREGYHNEQFF. CDR3 nucleotide sequence: TGTGCCAGCAGCTCTCTCCGGGAGGGGTACCACAATGAGCAGTTCTTC.

The chain couples TRBV9 to TRBJ1-5; D not resolved. The CDR3 covers 15 residues. V shed 0 bases and J shed 1 base, with 8 bases lying between them. Germline assignment: CDR1 SGDLS and CDR2 YYNGEE. CDR3 bases: TGTGCCAGCAGCGTAGACGGGGTAAGCAATCAGCCCCAGCATTTT. Its protein is CASSVDGVSNQPQHF.